This entry describes one TCR beta chain. One end of the junction is discordant with germline, which a read error may explain. The CDR3 is 13 amino acids. Germline V lookup: CDR1 SGDLS, CDR2 YYNGEE. This specimen comes from a study of shared clonotypes between healthy human individuals. The assay was immunoSEQ multiplex PCR, and TCRdb's table has in-frame clones only and misses some. The repertoire holds over 2 million clones, with about nine tenths as singletons. The material sequenced was naive CD4+ T cells from PBMCs. Subset in this sample: CD45RA+ positively selected. The rearrangement links TRBV9 to TRBJ1-5; D may be TRBD1 (6 bases). The receptor's source is a man aged 18 to 29 in good health. Some clones in this sample may be carry-over from other donors' samples. The CDR3 protein is CASSADSNQPQHF. The DNA of the CDR3 is TGTGCCAGCAGCGCGGACAGCAACCAGCCCCAGCATTTT. Together with reference TRBV9 and TRBJ1-5, the CDR3 gives the full variable domain: DSGVTQTPKHLITATGQRVTLRCSPRSGDLSVYWYQQSLDQGLQFLIQYYNGEERAKGNILERFSAQQFPDLHSELNLSSLELGDSALYFCASSADSNQPQHFGDGTRLSIL.